The 21 T cell receptor beta chains given below trace back to one sample, sequenced in a study of regulatory T cells in long-lasting Graves disease. Specified time point: newly diagnosed GD, antithyroid drugs for less than 3 months. PBMC-derived RNA was used for the TCR library. Building of the TCR beta libraries involved iRepertoire HTBI primers and Arm-PCR of CDR3 regions. TCRdb reprocessed the multiplex PCR reads via MiXCR and lists one record per CDR3 protein. The sample lists hundreds of thousands of distinct CDR3 sequences; approximately 15% were seen once. A further study also used this sample, focusing on T cells in Graves' hyperthyroidism and ophthalmopathy.

Sequenced material: peripheral blood mononuclear cells (PBMCs), taken at new diagnosis, from a patient treated with antithyroid drugs. The receptors were gathered from a woman aged 35 to 49 with Graves disease.

This clonotype was detected only a few times. The gene calls are TRBV3-1 and TRBJ2-5; a possible D gene is TRBD2 (6 bases). Trimming removed 1 base from V and 1 base from J, with 13 bases in between. CDR1 LGHDT and CDR2 YNNKEL come from the germline V gene (reference sequence). The CDR3 runs to 16 residues. The CDR3 nucleotides are TGTGCCAGCAGCCAAGGCTCCGGGACTTCCCAAGAGACCCAGTACTTC. Protein sequence: CASSQGSGTSQETQYF.

This clonotype has a count of ten or more. The chain joins TRBV14 to TRBJ2-3; TRBD2 agrees at 11 bases. J lost 4 bases, V lost 4 bases, and 13 bases had no gene match. The CDR3 is 18 residues long. Per the germline V gene, CDR1 is SGHDN and CDR2 is FVKESK. CDR3 nucleotide sequence: TGTGCCAGCAGCCCTCGTCGGTCTAGCGGGAGGCTTGCAGATACGCAGTATTTT. It encodes CASSPRRSSGRLADTQYF.

This clonotype was counted at least ten times. The chain couples TRBV9 to TRBJ2-1; TRBD2 agrees at 9 bases. V trimming: 4 bases; J trimming: 7 bases; junction bases outside the gene matches: 15. Germline-derived CDR1 and CDR2 are SGDLS and YYNGEE. The CDR3 extends over 17 amino acids. CDR3: CASSPLLSGSVGNEQFF. The CDR3 DNA reads TGTGCCAGCAGCCCCCTCCTTAGCGGGAGTGTGGGAAATGAGCAGTTCTTC.

The sample holds many counts of this clonotype. The J gene is TRBJ2-2, the V gene TRBV5-1; D is unclear. CDR3 length equals 15 residues. Germline V gene sequence: CDR1 SGHRS, CDR2 YFSETQ. Trimming shortened V by 7 bases and J by 0 bases, and 13 bases separated the two germline ends. In DNA, the CDR3 is TGCGCCAGCCGTTTAGACCCCACGAACACCGGGGAGCTGTTTTTT. This sequence encodes CASRLDPTNTGELFF.

The chain joins TRBV2 to TRBJ1-5, with D tentatively TRBD1 (5 bases). Trimming removed 6 bases from V and 0 bases from J, with 9 bases in between. Germline loops: CDR1 SNHLY, CDR2 FYNNEI. The CDR3 runs to 14 residues. The CDR3 sequence: CASSNRISNQPQHF. The CDR3 bases are TGTGCCAGCAGCAACAGGATTAGCAATCAGCCCCAGCATTTT.

This clonotype was seen many times. This sequence joins TRBV28 and TRBJ1-2, with D perhaps matching TRBD1 (6 bases). V shed 2 bases and J shed 8 bases, with 12 bases lying between them. Germline loops: CDR1 MDHEN, CDR2 SYDVKM. The CDR3 contains 13 residues. The CDR3 DNA sequence: TGTGCCAGCAGTTTAGACGGGGACAAAGGCTACACCTTC. Translated: CASSLDGDKGYTF.

The chain uses TRBV25-1 and TRBJ1-6; perhaps TRBD1 as D (5 bases). Trimming shortened V by 6 bases and J by 7 bases, and 16 bases separated the two germline ends. The CDR3 length is 15 residues. Germline V gene data show CDR1 as MGHDK and CDR2 as SYGVNS. CDR3 coding DNA: TGTGCCAGCAGCCCCACTCCAGGGATCAATTCACCCCTCCACTTT. This sequence encodes CASSPTPGINSPLHF.

This clonotype was observed many times. This chain connects TRBV11-3 to TRBJ2-5; D not resolved. V dropped 1 base and J dropped 4 bases, with 10 bases sitting between them. Looked up from germline, CDR1 is SGHNT and CDR2 is YENEEA. The CDR3 has 14 residues. The DNA for the CDR3 is TGTGCCAGCAGCTTAGTTGCGACATCAGAGACCCAGTACTTC. The encoded protein is CASSLVATSETQYF.

As regards this clonotype: A clone one base away is much larger, so this may be a read error. A read error is likely, as this CDR3 ends without the conserved phenylalanine or tryptophan. V usage is TRBV28 and J usage is TRBJ2-7, with D possibly being TRBD1 or TRBD2 (5 bases each). V was clipped by 2 bases and J by 6 bases, with 8 bases between them. CDR1 is MDHEN and CDR2 is SYDVKM in the germline V gene. The CDR3 has 12 amino acids. The chain's CDR3 is CASSLQGREQYY. CDR3 nucleotides: TGTGCCAGCAGTTTACAGGGACGCGAGCAGTACTAC.

This clonotype has only a few counts. The gene calls are TRBV28 and TRBJ2-7; TRBD1 matches at 11 bases. Germline-derived CDR1 and CDR2 are MDHEN and SYDVKM. The ends lost 6 bases at V and 3 bases at J; junction bases unmatched: 7. This CDR3 spans 15 amino acids. The CDR3 reads CASSPGQGVVYEQYF. The CDR3 nucleotides are TGTGCCAGCAGCCCGGGACAGGGGGTCGTCTACGAGCAGTACTTC.

The V and J genes are TRBV19 and TRBJ2-6; possibly TRBD2 for D (6 bases). Germline V gene sequence: CDR1 LNHDA, CDR2 SQIVND (reference sequence). With 3 bases removed from V and 3 bases from J, the gap between germline ends came to 12 bases. The length of the CDR3 is 16 residues. CDR3 sequence (DNA): TGTGCCAGTAGTATGGGTGGGGGGTTTGGGGCCAACGTCCTGACTTTC. Translating gives CASSMGGGFGANVLTF.

There are a few counts of this clonotype. CDR3 sequence (DNA): TGTGCCAGCAGTTTATCAACAGGTCAAGCCTACAATGAGCAGTTCTTC. This translates into CASSLSTGQAYNEQFF. The gene calls are TRBV27 and TRBJ2-1; the D gene is possibly TRBD1 (5 bases). Germline V gene lookup returns CDR1 MNHEY and CDR2 SMNVEV (reference sequence). V lost 0 bases, J lost 2 bases, and 11 bases lay in between. The CDR3 has 16 residues.

This clonotype was seen ten or more times. DNA of the CDR3: TGTGCCAGCAGCTCAGAAGGGGCCTTTAATTCACCCCTCCACTTT. Translating it yields CASSSEGAFNSPLHF. V is TRBV11-2 and J is TRBJ1-6; a weak D match, TRBD1 (5 bases). Between the trimmed V and J ends, which lost 4 bases and 6 bases, there was a span of 13 bases. In germline, CDR1 is SGHAT, CDR2 FQNNGV. This CDR3 comprises 15 residues.

The chain is built from TRBV7-3 and TRBJ2-2, with D perhaps TRBD2 (5 bases). The CDR3 has 16 residues. From germline, CDR1 is SGHTA and CDR2 FQGTGA. Trimming stripped 5 bases from V and 5 bases from J, with 18 bases between. The CDR3 loop is CASSPSGIRRTGELFF. CDR3 DNA sequence: TGTGCCAGCAGCCCTTCGGGAATACGGCGGACCGGGGAGCTGTTTTTT.

In this sample, this clonotype turned up many times. The genes are TRBV30 and TRBJ2-2; D not resolved. The germline V and J ends were trimmed by 2 bases and 5 bases, with 12 bases remaining between them. The germline CDR1 and CDR2 sequences are GTSNPN and SVGIG (reference sequence). CDR3 size: 14 residues. The DNA of the CDR3 is TGTGCCTGGAGTAACTGGGCAGAAACCGGGGAGCTGTTTTTT. Its translation: CAWSNWAETGELFF.

The chain combines TRBV6-1 with TRBJ1-1; a possible D gene is TRBD1 (5 bases). Trimming removed 0 bases from V and 3 bases from J, with 14 bases in between. The CDR3 totals 16 residues. The germline CDR1 and CDR2 sequences are MNHNS and SASEGT. The CDR3 sequence: CASSEAPGRGDTEAFF. DNA of the CDR3: TGTGCCAGCAGTGAAGCCCCCGGGAGGGGTGACACTGAAGCTTTCTTT.

The chain links TRBV2 to TRBJ2-3; D gene uncertain. V lost 5 bases and J lost 6, with 12 bases in between. Per the germline V gene, CDR1 is SNHLY and CDR2 is FYNNEI. The CDR3 spans 13 residues. CDR3 sequence: CASSNRQDDTQYF. The CDR3 DNA is TGTGCCAGCAGTAACCGACAAGACGATACGCAGTATTTT.

This clonotype occurred a few times. This sequence joins TRBV7-9 and TRBJ2-3; the match to TRBD2 covers 8 bases. Unmatched junction bases numbered 7, after V lost 1 base and J lost 1 base. The CDR3 is made up of 17 amino acids. CDR1 and CDR2 from the germline V gene are SEHNR and FQNEAQ (reference sequence). CDR3 in DNA: TGTGCCAGCAGCTTAGGGGCGGGACTAGGACGCACAGATACGCAGTATTTT. This codes for CASSLGAGLGRTDTQYF.

Many counts were recorded for this clonotype. The CDR3 here is CASSAGGGGLHEQYF. The CDR3 DNA follows: TGTGCCAGCAGCGCCGGTGGCGGGGGCCTACACGAGCAGTACTTC. This chain connects TRBV9 to TRBJ2-7; weak D call: TRBD2 (7 bases). V was pared by 3 bases and J by 5 bases, with 18 bases between. Looked up from germline, CDR1 is SGDLS and CDR2 is YYNGEE. The CDR3 consists of 15 residues. Supplemented by reference TRBV9 and TRBJ2-7, the full variable domain reads DSGVTQTPKHLITATGQRVTLRCSPRSGDLSVYWYQQSLDQGLQFLIQYYNGEERAKGNILERFSAQQFPDLHSELNLSSLELGDSALYFCASSAGGGGLHEQYFGPGTRLTVT.

In regard to this clonotype: A much larger clone lies a single base off, so this may be a read error. In DNA form, the CDR3 reads TGTGCCAGCAGTCCCCAGGAAAGCTATGGCTACACCTTC. Translating gives CASSPQESYGYTF. J is TRBJ1-2 and V is TRBV12-3 or TRBV12-4, with D unclear. The CDR3 loop spans 13 amino acids. The V gene lost 5 bases and the J gene lost 4 bases, with 11 bases spanning the gap.

This clonotype was detected many times. This chain links TRBV12-5 with TRBJ1-1; maybe TRBD1 (6 bases). This CDR3 has 15 amino acids. V lost 0 bases and J 5 bases, leaving 13 bases between the germline ends. CDR1 is LGHNT and CDR2 is FRNRAP in the germline V gene. The CDR3: CASGLVARGVTEAFF. CDR3 sequence (DNA): TGTGCTAGTGGTTTGGTAGCGAGGGGGGTTACTGAAGCTTTCTTT. Together with reference TRBV12-5 and TRBJ1-1, the CDR3 gives the full variable domain: DARVTQTPRHKVTEMGQEVTMRCQPILGHNTVFWYRQTMMQGLELLAYFRNRAPLDDSGMPKDRFSAEMPDATLATLKIQPSEPRDSAVYFCASGLVARGVTEAFFGQGTRLTVV.